Below, 30 T cell receptor beta chains from the same sample are listed, as sequenced in a study of regulatory T cells in long-lasting Graves disease. The time point denotes: newly diagnosed GD, antithyroid drugs for less than 3 months. The authors made the TCR library using RNA they extracted from PBMCs. Researchers made TCR beta libraries by using iRepertoire HTBI primers and running Arm-PCR on CDR3 regions. TCRdb re-called the multiplex PCR reads with MiXCR, one entry per CDR3 protein. The sample has hundreds of thousands of distinct CDR3 sequences; 12% are singletons. This sample was also put to use in a study of T cells in Graves' hyperthyroidism and ophthalmopathy.

The starting material was peripheral blood mononuclear cells (PBMCs), obtained at new diagnosis, from a patient treated with antithyroid drugs. All receptors derive from a woman aged 30 to 39 with Graves disease.

This clonotype was seen ten or more times. J is TRBJ2-5 and V is TRBV11-2; possible D gene TRBD2, 5 bases. This CDR3 region has 17 residues. Between the trimmed V and J ends, which lost 1 base and 5 bases, there was a span of 20 bases. Germline V gene data show CDR1 as SGHAT and CDR2 as FQNNGV. CDR3 nucleotides: TGTGCCAGCAGCTTAGGCGGACTTCCGGGTTTAAGGGAGACCCAGTACTTC. Amino acid sequence: CASSLGGLPGLRETQYF.

Only a few counts were recorded for this clonotype. This sequence joins TRBV7-9 and TRBJ2-1; maybe TRBD2 (6 bases). Trimming stripped 4 bases from V and 8 bases from J, with 18 bases between. The CDR3 sequence is 15 residues long. The V gene's germline CDR1 is SEHNR and CDR2 FQNEAQ (reference sequence). Written as DNA, the CDR3 is TGTGCCAGCAGCTCTAGCGTCGCGACTACATATGAGCAGTTCTTC. Translated, it gives CASSSSVATTYEQFF.

This clonotype was seen more than once but under ten times. The rearrangement uses TRBV20-1 and TRBJ1-5; D is undetermined. The CDR3 has 11 amino acids. Trimming took 0 bases from V and 11 from J, leaving 8 bases between them. Germline values: CDR1 DFQATT, CDR2 SNEGSKA (reference sequence). The CDR3 DNA sequence: TGCAGTGCTAGAGATTTGGTGTCCCAGCATTTT. It specifies CSARDLVSQHF.

This clonotype was observed many times. The V and J genes are TRBV7-8 and TRBJ2-7; D may be TRBD1 (5 bases). Germline lookup yields CDR1 SGHVS and CDR2 FQNEAQ. Trimming removed 2 bases at V and 2 bases at J, with 10 bases between. The CDR3 totals 14 residues. CDR3 DNA sequence: TGTGCCAGCAGCTTACAGGGAAAAGCCTACGAGCAGTACTTC. It codes for CASSLQGKAYEQYF. Drawing the rest from reference TRBV7-8 and TRBJ2-7, the complete variable domain is GAGVSQSPRYKVAKRGQDVALRCDPISGHVSLFWYQQALGQGPEFLTYFQNEAQLDKSGLPSDRFFAERPEGSVSTLKIQRTQQEDSAVYLCASSLQGKAYEQYFGPGTRLTVT.

This clonotype was seen at least ten times. The V gene is TRBV10-3, the J gene TRBJ1-1; a possible D gene is TRBD1 (6 bases). The CDR3 covers 14 residues. Germline V gene sequence: CDR1 ENHRY, CDR2 SYGVKD. V was cut by 6 bases and J by 1 base, with 12 bases left in between. CDR3 loop: CAISSQGANTEAFF. The DNA for the CDR3 is TGTGCCATCAGCTCACAGGGCGCGAACACTGAAGCTTTCTTT.

In this sample, this clonotype turned up many times. V is TRBV19 and J is TRBJ1-5; no clear D gene. Germline V CDR1 and CDR2: LNHDA, SQIVND (reference sequence). Between the trimmed V and J ends, which lost 3 bases and 3 bases, there was a span of 12 bases. The CDR3 covers 15 residues. This CDR3 is CASSIWTGNNQPQHF. In DNA, the CDR3 is TGTGCCAGTAGTATTTGGACCGGGAACAATCAGCCCCAGCATTTT.

At least ten counts were recorded for this clonotype. V is TRBV11-2 and J is TRBJ2-3; 9 positions agree with TRBD2. The germline gives CDR1 SGHAT, CDR2 FQNNGV. Trimming cost V 2 bases and J 4 bases; bases outside gene matches: 4. The CDR3 is 15 residues long. The DNA of the CDR3 is TGTGCCAGCAGCTTACTAGCGGGAACCCCAGATACGCAGTATTTT. It yields the protein CASSLLAGTPDTQYF.

The chain joins TRBV29-1 to TRBJ2-2; TRBD1 agrees at 9 bases. Looked up from germline, CDR1 is SQVTM and CDR2 is ANQGSEA. This CDR3 contains 17 residues. The CDR3 loop is CSVRDRASPSNTGELFF. CDR3 nucleotides: TGCAGTGTCCGGGACAGGGCCTCACCGTCGAACACCGGGGAGCTGTTTTTT.

The rearrangement links TRBV29-1 to TRBJ1-2; no definite D call. CDR3 length equals 13 residues. The V end was cut by 5 bases, the J end by 2 bases, with 12 bases between. In germline, CDR1 is SQVTM, CDR2 ANQGSEA. The CDR3 here is CSVLIRTNYGYTF. The CDR3 nucleotides are TGCAGCGTTCTTATTCGAACAAACTATGGCTACACCTTC.

J is TRBJ1-4 and V is TRBV4-1; 7 bases agree with TRBD1. Germline V lookup: CDR1 MGHRA, CDR2 YSYEKL. There are 16 residues in the CDR3. Losses at the gene ends were 1 base for V and 2 bases for J; bases not matched to a gene: 4. CDR3 sequence: CASSQAWGQTNEKLFF. The CDR3 bases are TGCGCCAGCAGCCAAGCGTGGGGACAGACTAATGAAAAACTGTTTTTT.

This clonotype was recorded a few times. The chain links TRBV7-8 to TRBJ1-1; D gene ambiguous. V lost 1 base to trimming and J lost 4 bases, with 16 bases between them. The CDR3 is 16 residues long. Germline CDR1 reads SGHVS; CDR2 reads FQNEAQ. This CDR3 is CASSLEAGSVSTEAFF. The CDR3 nucleotides are TGTGCCAGCAGCTTAGAGGCCGGGTCGGTGAGCACTGAAGCTTTCTTT.

This clonotype showed up many times. CDR3 sequence (DNA): TGTGCCAGCAGCTTGGGCTCTTCGGCAGCCCAAGAGACCCAGTACTTC. It encodes CASSLGSSAAQETQYF. The J gene is TRBJ2-5, the V gene TRBV5-5; D is undetermined. Germline CDR1 reads SGHKS; CDR2 reads YYEKEE (reference sequence). The ends were cut back, 0 bases at V and 1 base at J, with 13 bases in the middle. The CDR3 extends over 16 amino acids.

This clonotype was detected once. At one of its ends the junction is not consistent with the germline gene, which may arise from a read error. The V and J genes are TRBV7-3 and TRBJ2-3, with D possibly matching TRBD1 (6 bases). This CDR3 region has 14 residues. The germline gives CDR1 SGHTA, CDR2 FQGTGA. CDR3 sequence reads: CASSLMDSTDKQYF. The DNA of the CDR3 is TGTGCCAGCAGCTTAATGGACAGCACAGATAAGCAGTATTTT. The full variable domain, with the rest looked up from reference TRBV7-3 and TRBJ2-3, is GAGVSQTPSNKVTEKGKYVELRCDPISGHTALYWYRQSLGQGPEFLIYFQGTGAADDSGLPNDRFFAVRPEGSVSTLKIQRTERGDSAVYLCASSLMDSTDKQYFGPGTRLTVL.

This clonotype has a count of ten or more. The CDR3 here is CASSDDRAYETQYF. Here the CDR3 DNA reads TGTGCCAGCAGCGATGACAGGGCGTACGAGACCCAGTACTTC. The chain is built from TRBV5-8 and TRBJ2-5; 7 bases fit TRBD1. V was clipped by 4 bases and J by 5 bases; unmatched bases: 8. This CDR3 comprises 14 residues. The germline V gene encodes CDR1 SGHTS and CDR2 YDEGEE.

This clonotype was observed once. A much larger clone lies a single base off, so this may be a read error. The rearrangement uses TRBV3-1 and TRBJ1-1; D is uncertain. From germline, CDR1 is LGHDT and CDR2 YNNKEL (reference sequence). The CDR3 is 14 amino acids. The CDR3, as DNA: TGTGCCAGGAGCCAAGACTCTGCGCGTGGTGAAGCTTTCTTT. Protein product: CARSQDSARGEAFF.

By share of the sample, this clonotype is hyperexpanded. The chain links TRBV2 to TRBJ2-7; no clear D gene. CDR1 SNHLY and CDR2 FYNNEI come from the germline V gene. This CDR3 comprises 10 residues. Trimming left V 3 bases short and J 4 bases short, with 1 base between. The CDR3 here is CASSDYEQYF. The CDR3 DNA reads as TGTGCCAGCAGTGATTACGAGCAGTACTTC.

At least ten counts were recorded for this clonotype. The chain recombines TRBV7-9 with TRBJ2-7, with D possibly being TRBD1 (5 bases). Trimming removed 5 bases at V and 5 bases at J, with 16 bases between. This CDR3 comprises 14 residues. Germline V lookup: CDR1 SEHNR, CDR2 FQNEAQ (reference sequence). The chain's CDR3 is CASSPKGPVHEQYF. The CDR3 region has the DNA TGTGCCAGCAGCCCGAAGGGGCCAGTTCACGAGCAGTACTTC.

This clonotype was recorded many times. The V call is TRBV29-1, the J call TRBJ2-3; weak D call: TRBD2 (6 bases). Trimming stripped 0 bases from V and 8 bases from J, with 18 bases between. CDR1 is SQVTM, CDR2 ANQGSEA, per germline. This CDR3 is built from 15 residues. CDR3 nucleotide sequence: TGCAGCGTTGAAGATTATTTCGGGAGTGAGTCTACGCAGTATTTT. This translates into CSVEDYFGSESTQYF.

This clonotype has at least ten counts. V gene TRBV3-1 combines with J gene TRBJ1-3; no clear D gene. This CDR3 region has 14 residues. Trimming removed 0 bases from V and 4 bases from J, with 7 bases in between. The germline V gene has CDR1 LGHDT and CDR2 YNNKEL (reference sequence). The CDR3 region is CASSQEAGGNTIYF. The CDR3 DNA follows: TGTGCCAGCAGCCAAGAAGCCGGAGGAAACACCATATATTTT.

This clonotype was seen at least ten times. This rearrangement joins TRBV28 to TRBJ1-2; D uncertain. With 6 bases removed from V and 0 bases from J, the gap between germline ends came to 5 bases. Germline CDR1 reads MDHEN; CDR2 reads SYDVKM. The CDR3 spans 12 residues. The CDR3 sequence: CASRTPNYGYTF. For the CDR3, the DNA is TGTGCCAGCAGGACCCCTAACTATGGCTACACCTTC.

The chain recombines TRBV20-1 with TRBJ1-5, with D unclear. V was trimmed by 5 bases and J by 2 bases, leaving 7 bases between them. Germline V gene sequence: CDR1 DFQATT, CDR2 SNEGSKA (reference sequence). This CDR3 is 12 amino acids long. The CDR3 is CSAYLGNQPQHF. Here the CDR3 DNA reads TGCAGTGCTTACTTAGGCAATCAGCCCCAGCATTTT.

This clonotype occurred many times. V gene TRBV12-3 or TRBV12-4 combines with J gene TRBJ1-1, with D hard to call. V lost 6 bases, J lost 0 bases, and 8 bases lay in between. The CDR3 totals 13 residues. CDR3 protein: CASSTQLNTEAFF. CDR3 coding DNA: TGTGCCAGCAGCACACAGTTGAACACTGAAGCTTTCTTT.

This clonotype was detected only a few times. The rearrangement joins TRBV19 to TRBJ2-7, with TRBD1 as a possible D gene (5 bases). Germline lookup yields CDR1 LNHDA and CDR2 SQIVND (reference sequence). There are 15 residues in the CDR3. Trimming removed 1 base at V and 3 bases at J, with 13 bases between. The CDR3, as DNA: TGTGCCAGTAGTATAGCGCCAGGGCTAAACTACGAGCAGTACTTC. Protein: CASSIAPGLNYEQYF.

This clonotype was counted many times. The DNA for the CDR3 is TGTGCCAGCAGCTCGTACGGCCTTACCGGGGAGCTGTTTTTT. Translating gives CASSSYGLTGELFF. This rearrangement joins TRBV11-2 to TRBJ2-2; D gene unclear. The germline V and J ends were trimmed by 4 bases and 5 bases, with 11 bases remaining between them. Germline V lookup: CDR1 SGHAT, CDR2 FQNNGV. CDR3 size: 14 residues.

The chain has TRBV7-8 and TRBJ2-3, with D tentatively TRBD1 or TRBD2 (6 bases each). This CDR3 has 14 amino acids. CDR1 SGHVS and CDR2 FQNEAQ come from the germline V gene. Trimming took off 10 bases at V and 6 bases at J, with 20 bases between the two ends. The CDR3: CATNPGGLGDTQYF. For the CDR3, the DNA is TGTGCCACTAACCCCGGGGGCCTCGGGGATACGCAGTATTTT.

In this sample, this clonotype turned up many times. The chain joins TRBV2 to TRBJ2-1; 12 nucleotides agree with TRBD2. The V gene end was trimmed by 5 bases and the J gene end by 3 bases; junction bases not matched to a gene: 5. CDR3 length: 16 residues. Germline lookup yields CDR1 SNHLY and CDR2 FYNNEI. Here the CDR3 reads CASSSSSGRGYNEQFF. The CDR3, as DNA: TGTGCCAGCAGTTCTTCTAGCGGGAGGGGCTACAATGAGCAGTTCTTC. The entire variable domain, with the rest obtained from reference TRBV2 and TRBJ2-1, is as follows: EPEVTQTPSHQVTQMGQEVILRCVPISNHLYFYWYRQILGQKVEFLVSFYNNEISEKSEIFDDQFSVERPDGSNFTLKIRSTKLEDSAMYFCASSSSSGRGYNEQFFGPGTRLTVL.

This clonotype was seen repeatedly, ten times or more. The genes are TRBV6-5 and TRBJ1-2; D unresolved. V was pared by 2 bases and J by 6 bases, with 16 bases between. From germline, CDR1 is MNHEY and CDR2 SVGAGI. This CDR3 has 15 amino acids. CDR3 sequence (DNA): TGTGCCAGCAGTTACGGGCACCCCCTGAACCATGGCTACACCTTC. This encodes CASSYGHPLNHGYTF.

The count of this clonotype is one. Likely a read error: the CDR3 ends without its conserved phenylalanine or tryptophan. The gene calls are TRBV5-1 and TRBJ1-1; no clear D gene. From germline, CDR1 is SGHRS and CDR2 YFSETQ. The CDR3 has 15 amino acids. V lost 2 bases and J 3 bases, leaving 14 bases between the germline ends. The CDR3 DNA reads TGCGCCAGCAGCTTTACGGCGCCGGAGGACACTGAAGCTTTCGTT. Translating gives CASSFTAPEDTEAFV.

This clonotype has just a few counts. This sequence joins TRBV5-8 and TRBJ2-1; the D gene is possibly TRBD2 (6 bases). The V end was cut by 3 bases, the J end by 1 base, with 14 bases between. The CDR3 is made up of 16 amino acids. CDR1 is SGHTS and CDR2 is YDEGEE in the germline V gene. This CDR3 reads CASSWPVGGSYNEQFF. The CDR3 DNA reads TGTGCCAGCAGCTGGCCGGTTGGGGGGTCCTACAATGAGCAGTTCTTC.

This clonotype has at least ten counts. The genes are TRBV20-1 and TRBJ2-7; possible D gene TRBD2, 5 bases. The CDR3 spans 15 residues. Germline V gives CDR1 DFQATT, CDR2 SNEGSKA (reference sequence). With 3 bases removed from V and 1 base from J, the gap between germline ends came to 16 bases. CDR3 loop: CSASILRGQSYEQYF. CDR3 coding DNA: TGCAGTGCTAGCATCCTCCGAGGGCAGTCCTACGAGCAGTACTTC.